These 7 T cell receptor beta chains came from one sample sequenced in a study of regulatory T cells in long-lasting Graves disease. Described time point: persistent/refractory GD, antithyroid drugs over 5 years with positive TRAb. The TCR library was made from RNA extracted from PBMCs. HTBI primers from iRepertoire and Arm-PCR of CDR3 regions yielded the TCR beta libraries. TCRdb redid the calling of the multiplex PCR reads with MiXCR, one entry per CDR3 protein. The sample consists of about 310,000 distinct CDR3 sequences, approximately 20% of them appearing once. Here the sequenced sample was peripheral blood mononuclear cells (PBMCs), taken when the disease was refractory, from a patient treated with antithyroid drugs. These receptors all come from a female donor with Graves disease.

The sample holds a few counts of this clonotype. This chain joins TRBV6-2 or TRBV6-3 and TRBJ2-6; 9 bases align to TRBD2. The CDR3 spans 19 residues. The ends lost 2 bases at V and 0 bases at J; junction bases unmatched: 8. Germline values: CDR1 MNHEY, CDR2 SVGEGT. The CDR3 nucleotides are TGTGCCAGCAGTTACAATCGGCTAGCGGGAAGCTCTGGGGCCAACGTCCTGACTTTC. This codes for CASSYNRLAGSSGANVLTF.

The sample holds a few counts of this clonotype. The chain couples TRBV15 to TRBJ2-7; D assignment may be TRBD1 or TRBD2 (5 bases each). Germline CDR1 is LNHNV and CDR2 is YYDKDF (reference sequence). Trimming took 2 bases from V and 6 from J, leaving 11 bases between them. The CDR3 spans 13 residues. CDR3 coding DNA: TGTGCCACCAGCAGACCCCCGGGGCGCGAGCAGTACTTC. It is translated as CATSRPPGREQYF.

This clonotype was detected ten times or more. The V and J genes are TRBV20-1 and TRBJ2-7; 7 nucleotides align to TRBD1. V was pared by 2 bases and J by 3 bases, with 10 bases of the junction left unmatched. The length of the CDR3 is 15 residues. The V gene's germline CDR1 is DFQATT and CDR2 SNEGSKA (reference sequence). CDR3 bases: TGCAGTGCTAGACCCCTTGGCCAGGGGGACTACGAGCAGTACTTC. Translated: CSARPLGQGDYEQYF.

V is TRBV19 and J is TRBJ1-1; no reliable D call. CDR3 size: 12 residues. Germline CDR1 is LNHDA and CDR2 is SQIVND (reference sequence). Trimming cost V 7 bases and J 6 bases, with 12 bases left between them. DNA of the CDR3: TGTGCCAGTAAAGTGGAGGGCGCTGAAGCTTTCTTT. Translation gives CASKVEGAEAFF.

CDR3 protein: CASTPVRTPSNQPQHF. DNA of the CDR3: TGTGCCAGTACCCCTGTGCGGACACCTAGCAATCAGCCCCAGCATTTT. This chain connects TRBV19 to TRBJ1-5, with D maybe TRBD1 (5 bases). The CDR3 extends over 16 amino acids. Trimming cost V 7 bases and J 0 bases, with 16 bases left between them. Germline CDR1 LNHDA, CDR2 SQIVND (reference sequence).

Remarks on this clonotype: Just one base apart from a much larger clone, this may be a read error. This rearrangement joins TRBV20-1 to TRBJ2-5; D is tentatively TRBD1 or TRBD2 (5 bases each). The V gene's germline CDR1 is DFQATT and CDR2 SNEGSKA (reference sequence). V lost 4 bases and J 2 bases, leaving 17 bases between the germline ends. The CDR3 is 15 residues long. The CDR3 nucleotides read TGCAGTGCTAAGGGGTGGGGAGAGTCACAAGAGACCCAGTACTTC. The encoded protein is CSAKGWGESQETQYF.

This clonotype occurred many times. The genes are TRBV28 and TRBJ2-7; 7 bases are shared with TRBD2. The CDR3 loop spans 14 amino acids. Germline V gene sequence: CDR1 MDHEN, CDR2 SYDVKM. V was clipped by 5 bases and J by 3 bases; unmatched bases: 7. CDR3: CASSTSADLYEQYF. CDR3 coding DNA: TGTGCCAGCAGTACTAGCGCCGATCTCTACGAGCAGTACTTC.